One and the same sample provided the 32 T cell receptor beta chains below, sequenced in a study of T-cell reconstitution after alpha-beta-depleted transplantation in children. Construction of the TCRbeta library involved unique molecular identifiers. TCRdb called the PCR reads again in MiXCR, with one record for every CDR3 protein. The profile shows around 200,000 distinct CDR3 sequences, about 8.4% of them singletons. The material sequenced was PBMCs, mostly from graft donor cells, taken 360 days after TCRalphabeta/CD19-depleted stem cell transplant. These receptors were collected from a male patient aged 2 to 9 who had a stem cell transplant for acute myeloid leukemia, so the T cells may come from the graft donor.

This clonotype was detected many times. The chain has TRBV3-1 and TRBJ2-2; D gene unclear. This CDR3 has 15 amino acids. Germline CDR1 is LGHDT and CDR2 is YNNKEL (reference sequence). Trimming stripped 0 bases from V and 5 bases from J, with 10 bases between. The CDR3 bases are TGTGCCAGCAGCCAAGACCCCCCAATTACCGGGGAGCTGTTTTTT. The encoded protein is CASSQDPPITGELFF.

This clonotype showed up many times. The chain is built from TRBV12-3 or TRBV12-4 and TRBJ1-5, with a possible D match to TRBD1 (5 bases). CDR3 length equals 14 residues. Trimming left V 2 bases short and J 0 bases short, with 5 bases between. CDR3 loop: CASSLRGSNQPQHF. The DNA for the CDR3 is TGTGCCAGCAGTTTAAGGGGTAGCAATCAGCCCCAGCATTTT.

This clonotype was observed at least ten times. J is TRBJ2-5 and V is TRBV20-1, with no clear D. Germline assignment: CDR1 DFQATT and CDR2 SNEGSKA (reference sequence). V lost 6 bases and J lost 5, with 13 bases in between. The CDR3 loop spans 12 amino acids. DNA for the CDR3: TGCAGTGCCCCACGCGTTTCTGAGACCCAGTACTTC. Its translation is CSAPRVSETQYF.

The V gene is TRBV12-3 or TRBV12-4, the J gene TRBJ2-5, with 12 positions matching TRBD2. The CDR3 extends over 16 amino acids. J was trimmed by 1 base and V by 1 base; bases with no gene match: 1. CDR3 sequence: CASSLGTSGIQETQYF. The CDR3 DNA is TGTGCCAGCAGTTTAGGGACTAGCGGGATCCAAGAGACCCAGTACTTC.

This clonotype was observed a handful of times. CDR3 DNA: TGCAGTGCGGGGGGACAGGGGCCTTTCTTTGATACGCAGTATTTT. Its protein is CSAGGQGPFFDTQYF. The chain recombines TRBV20-1 with TRBJ2-3; 10 bases align to TRBD1. This CDR3 contains 15 residues. Trimming removed 6 bases from V and 6 bases from J; junction bases left unmatched: 12. From germline, CDR1 is DFQATT and CDR2 SNEGSKA (reference sequence).

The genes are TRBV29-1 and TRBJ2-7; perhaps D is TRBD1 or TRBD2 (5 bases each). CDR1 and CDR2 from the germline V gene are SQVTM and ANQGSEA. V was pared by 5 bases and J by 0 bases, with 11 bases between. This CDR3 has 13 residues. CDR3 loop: CSVPGTGSYEQYF. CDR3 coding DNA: TGCAGCGTTCCCGGGACCGGCTCCTACGAGCAGTACTTC.

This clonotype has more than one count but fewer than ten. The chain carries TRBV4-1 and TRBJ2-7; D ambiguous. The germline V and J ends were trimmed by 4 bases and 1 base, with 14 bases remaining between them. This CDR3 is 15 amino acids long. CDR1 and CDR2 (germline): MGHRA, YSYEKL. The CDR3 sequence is CASSLNAAESYEQYF. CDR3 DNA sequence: TGCGCCAGCAGCCTGAATGCGGCAGAGTCCTACGAGCAGTACTTC.

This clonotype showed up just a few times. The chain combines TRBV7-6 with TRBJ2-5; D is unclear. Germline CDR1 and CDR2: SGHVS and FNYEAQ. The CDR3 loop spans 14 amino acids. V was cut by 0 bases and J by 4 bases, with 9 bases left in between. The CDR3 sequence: CASSLASRTETQYF. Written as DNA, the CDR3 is TGTGCCAGCAGCTTAGCGAGCAGGACAGAGACCCAGTACTTC.

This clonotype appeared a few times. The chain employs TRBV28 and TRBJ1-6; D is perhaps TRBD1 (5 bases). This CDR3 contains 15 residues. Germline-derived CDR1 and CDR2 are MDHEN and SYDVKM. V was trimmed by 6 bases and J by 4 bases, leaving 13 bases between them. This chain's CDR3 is CASREDGGYNSPLHF. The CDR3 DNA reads TGTGCCAGCAGGGAAGACGGGGGTTATAATTCACCCCTCCACTTT.

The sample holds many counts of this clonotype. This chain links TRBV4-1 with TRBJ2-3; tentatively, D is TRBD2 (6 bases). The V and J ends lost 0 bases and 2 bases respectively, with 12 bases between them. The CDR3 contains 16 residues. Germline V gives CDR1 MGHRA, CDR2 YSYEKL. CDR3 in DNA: TGCGCCAGCAGCCAAGATGGCGGGGCAATCACAGATACGCAGTATTTT. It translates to CASSQDGGAITDTQYF.

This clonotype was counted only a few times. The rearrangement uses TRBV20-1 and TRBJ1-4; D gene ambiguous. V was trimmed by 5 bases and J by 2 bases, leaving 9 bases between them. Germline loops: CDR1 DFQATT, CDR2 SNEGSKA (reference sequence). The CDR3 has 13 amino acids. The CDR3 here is CSARSRTNEKLFF. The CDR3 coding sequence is TGCAGTGCTCGGTCACGTACTAATGAAAAACTGTTTTTT.

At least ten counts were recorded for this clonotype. CDR3 in DNA: TGTGCCATCAGTGCCCCCCCGGGGGACTATGGCTACACCTTC. It codes for CAISAPPGDYGYTF. The genes are TRBV10-3 and TRBJ1-2, with D maybe TRBD1 (5 bases). V was pared by 4 bases and J by 3 bases, with 12 bases between. Germline CDR1 ENHRY, CDR2 SYGVKD. CDR3 length equals 14 residues.

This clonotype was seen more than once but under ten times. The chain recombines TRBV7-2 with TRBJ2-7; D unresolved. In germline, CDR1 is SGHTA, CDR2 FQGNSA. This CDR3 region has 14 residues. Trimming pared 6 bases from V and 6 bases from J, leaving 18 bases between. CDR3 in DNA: TGTGCCAGCAGATCCCGGGCTTCTTCCGCCGAGCAGTACTTC. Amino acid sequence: CASRSRASSAEQYF. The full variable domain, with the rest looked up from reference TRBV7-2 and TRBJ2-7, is GAGVSQSPSNKVTEKGKDVELRCDPISGHTALYWYRQSLGQGLEFLIYFQGNSAPDKSGLPSDRFSAERTGGSVSTLTIQRTQQEDSAVYLCASRSRASSAEQYFGPGTRLTVT.

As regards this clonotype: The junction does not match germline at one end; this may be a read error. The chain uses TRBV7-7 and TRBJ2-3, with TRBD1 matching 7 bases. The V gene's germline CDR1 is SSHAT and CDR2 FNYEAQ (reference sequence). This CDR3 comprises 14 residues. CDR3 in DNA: TGTGCTAGCAGCCGACAGGGCACCACAGATACGCAGTATTTT. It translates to CASSRQGTTDTQYF.

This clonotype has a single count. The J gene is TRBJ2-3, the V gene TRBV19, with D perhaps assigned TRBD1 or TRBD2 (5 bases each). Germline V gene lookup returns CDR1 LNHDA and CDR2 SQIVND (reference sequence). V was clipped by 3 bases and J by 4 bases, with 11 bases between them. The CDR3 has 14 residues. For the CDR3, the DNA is TGTGCCAGTAGTATTTCTCAGGGACCAGATACGCAGTATTTT. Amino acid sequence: CASSISQGPDTQYF.

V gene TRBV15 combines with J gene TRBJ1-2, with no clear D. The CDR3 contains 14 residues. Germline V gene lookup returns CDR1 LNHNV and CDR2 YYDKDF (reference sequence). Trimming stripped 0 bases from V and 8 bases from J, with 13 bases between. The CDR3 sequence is CATSRESAAGGYTF. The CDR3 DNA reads TGTGCCACCAGCAGAGAGTCGGCCGCGGGGGGCTACACCTTC.

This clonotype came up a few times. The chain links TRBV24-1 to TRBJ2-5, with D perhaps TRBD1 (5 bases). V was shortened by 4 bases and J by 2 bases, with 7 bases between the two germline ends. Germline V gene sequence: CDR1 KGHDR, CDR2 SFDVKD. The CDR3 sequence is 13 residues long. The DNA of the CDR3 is TGTGCCACCAGTGAGTCAGGGCAAGAGACCCAGTACTTC. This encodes CATSESGQETQYF.

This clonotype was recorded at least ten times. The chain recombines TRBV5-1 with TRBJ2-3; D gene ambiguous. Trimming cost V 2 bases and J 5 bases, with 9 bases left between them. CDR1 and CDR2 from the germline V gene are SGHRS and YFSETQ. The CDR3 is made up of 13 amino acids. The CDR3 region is CASSLVRVDTQYF. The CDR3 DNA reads TGCGCCAGCAGCTTAGTACGAGTAGATACGCAGTATTTT.

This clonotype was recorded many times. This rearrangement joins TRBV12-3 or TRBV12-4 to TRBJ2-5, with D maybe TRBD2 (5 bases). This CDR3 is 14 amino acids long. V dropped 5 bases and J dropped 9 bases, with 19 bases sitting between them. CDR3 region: CASSLDELRGAQYF. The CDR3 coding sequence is TGTGCCAGCAGTCTTGACGAGCTCCGGGGAGCCCAGTACTTC.

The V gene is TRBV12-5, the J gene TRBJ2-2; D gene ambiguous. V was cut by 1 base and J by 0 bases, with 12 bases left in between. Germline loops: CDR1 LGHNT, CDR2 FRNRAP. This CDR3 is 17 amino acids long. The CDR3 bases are TGTGCTAGTGGTTTGGGACTTCTCCCAACGAACACCGGGGAGCTGTTTTTT. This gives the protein CASGLGLLPTNTGELFF.

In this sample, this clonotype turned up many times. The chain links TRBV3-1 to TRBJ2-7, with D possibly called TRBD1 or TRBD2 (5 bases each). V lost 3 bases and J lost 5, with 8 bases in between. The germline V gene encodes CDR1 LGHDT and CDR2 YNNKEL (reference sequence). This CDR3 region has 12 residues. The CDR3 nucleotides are TGTGCCAGCAGCCACGGGACGAACGAGCAGTACGTC. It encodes CASSHGTNEQYV.

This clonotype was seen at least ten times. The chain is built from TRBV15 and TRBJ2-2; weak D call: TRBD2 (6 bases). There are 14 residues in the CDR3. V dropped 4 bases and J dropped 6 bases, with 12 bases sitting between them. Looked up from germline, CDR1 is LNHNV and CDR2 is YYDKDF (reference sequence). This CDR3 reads CATSILAVPGELFF. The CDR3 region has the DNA TGTGCCACCAGCATACTAGCAGTCCCCGGGGAGCTGTTTTTT.

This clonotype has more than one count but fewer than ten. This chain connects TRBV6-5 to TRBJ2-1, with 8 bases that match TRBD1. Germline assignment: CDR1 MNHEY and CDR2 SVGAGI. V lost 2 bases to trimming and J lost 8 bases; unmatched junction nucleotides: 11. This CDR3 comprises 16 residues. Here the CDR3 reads CASSYQSDRGWDEQFF. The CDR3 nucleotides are TGTGCCAGCAGTTACCAAAGCGACAGGGGTTGGGATGAGCAGTTCTTC.

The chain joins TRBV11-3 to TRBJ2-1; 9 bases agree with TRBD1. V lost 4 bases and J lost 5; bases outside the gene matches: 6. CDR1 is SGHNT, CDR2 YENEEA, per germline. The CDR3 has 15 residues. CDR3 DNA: TGTGCCAGCAGCTCCAGGACAGGGGAAAACAATGAGCAGTTCTTC. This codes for CASSSRTGENNEQFF.

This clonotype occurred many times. CDR3 amino acids: CSANRGQETQYF. The CDR3 DNA reads TGCAGTGCCAACAGGGGCCAAGAGACCCAGTACTTC. The V gene is TRBV20-1, the J gene TRBJ2-5; 7 bases align to TRBD1. The V and J ends lost 6 bases and 1 base, in that order; junction bases with no gene match: 2. Germline assignment: CDR1 DFQATT and CDR2 SNEGSKA (reference sequence). The CDR3 runs to 12 residues.

This CDR3 reads CASSLGRESGEQFF. The CDR3 DNA sequence: TGTGCCAGCAGCTTAGGGCGGGAGTCGGGTGAGCAGTTCTTC. V gene TRBV11-1 combines with J gene TRBJ2-1; 7 bases match TRBD2. This CDR3 comprises 14 residues. Germline V CDR1 and CDR2: SGHAT, FQDESV (reference sequence). Trimming removed 1 base from V and 9 bases from J; junction bases left unmatched: 6.

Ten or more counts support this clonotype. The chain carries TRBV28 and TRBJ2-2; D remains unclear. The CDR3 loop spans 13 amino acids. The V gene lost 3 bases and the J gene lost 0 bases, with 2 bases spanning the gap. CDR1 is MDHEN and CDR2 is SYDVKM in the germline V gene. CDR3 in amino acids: CASSFTNTGELFF. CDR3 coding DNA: TGTGCCAGCAGTTTCACGAACACCGGGGAGCTGTTTTTT.

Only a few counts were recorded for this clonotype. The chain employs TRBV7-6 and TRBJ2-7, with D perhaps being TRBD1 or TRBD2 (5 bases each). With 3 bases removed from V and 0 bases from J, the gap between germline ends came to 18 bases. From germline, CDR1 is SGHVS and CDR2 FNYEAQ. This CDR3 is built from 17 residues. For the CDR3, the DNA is TGTGCCAGCAGCTTGGCGTGGGACGGGGTGCGCTCCTACGAGCAGTACTTC. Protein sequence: CASSLAWDGVRSYEQYF.

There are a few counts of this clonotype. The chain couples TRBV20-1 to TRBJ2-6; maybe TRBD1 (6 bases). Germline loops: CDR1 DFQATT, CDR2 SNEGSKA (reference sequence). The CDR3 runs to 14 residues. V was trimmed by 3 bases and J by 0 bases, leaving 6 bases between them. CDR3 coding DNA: TGCAGTGCTAGGGACAGCTCTGGGGCCAACGTCCTGACTTTC. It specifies CSARDSSGANVLTF.

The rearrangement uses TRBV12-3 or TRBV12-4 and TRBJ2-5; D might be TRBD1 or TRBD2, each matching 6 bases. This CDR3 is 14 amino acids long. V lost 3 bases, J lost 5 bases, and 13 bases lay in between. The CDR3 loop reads CASSFRGLSETQYF. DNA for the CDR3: TGTGCCAGCAGTTTCCGGGGGCTGAGTGAGACCCAGTACTTC.

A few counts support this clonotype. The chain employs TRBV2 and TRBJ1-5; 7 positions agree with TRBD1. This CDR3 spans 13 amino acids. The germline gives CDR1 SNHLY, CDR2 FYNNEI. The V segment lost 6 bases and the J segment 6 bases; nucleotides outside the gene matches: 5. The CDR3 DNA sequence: TGTGCCAGCAGGGGGACAGCCGGTCAGCCCCAGCATTTT. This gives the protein CASRGTAGQPQHF.

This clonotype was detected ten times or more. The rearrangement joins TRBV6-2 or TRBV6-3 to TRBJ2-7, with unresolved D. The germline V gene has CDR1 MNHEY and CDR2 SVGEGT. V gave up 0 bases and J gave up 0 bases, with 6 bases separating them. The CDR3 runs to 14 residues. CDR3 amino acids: CASSYSRPSYEQYF. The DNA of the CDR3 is TGTGCCAGCAGTTACTCTCGGCCCTCCTACGAGCAGTACTTC.